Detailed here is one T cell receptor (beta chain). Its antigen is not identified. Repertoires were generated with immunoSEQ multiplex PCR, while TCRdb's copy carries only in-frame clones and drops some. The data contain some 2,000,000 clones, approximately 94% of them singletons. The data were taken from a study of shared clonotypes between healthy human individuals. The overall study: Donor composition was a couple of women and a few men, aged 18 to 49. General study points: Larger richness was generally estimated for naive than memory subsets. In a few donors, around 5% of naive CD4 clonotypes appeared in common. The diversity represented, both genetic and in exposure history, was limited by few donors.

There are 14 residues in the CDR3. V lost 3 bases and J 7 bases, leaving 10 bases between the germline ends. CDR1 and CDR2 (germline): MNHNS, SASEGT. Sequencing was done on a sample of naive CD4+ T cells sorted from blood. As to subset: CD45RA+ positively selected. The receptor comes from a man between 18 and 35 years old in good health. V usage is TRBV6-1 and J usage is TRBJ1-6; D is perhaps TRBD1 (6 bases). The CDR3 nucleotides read TGTGCCAGCAGTGATGGGGGACAAAATTCACCCCTCCACTTT. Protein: CASSDGGQNSPLHF.